Shown below are 11 T cell receptor beta chains from a single sample sequenced in a study of T cell clonality in common variable immunodeficiency. Study results and limitations: Common variable immunodeficiency TCR beta sequences reportedly had fewer deletions and N-nucleotide insertions.

Their specific antigens are unknown. Measured with immunoSEQ multiplex PCR; TCRdb has only the in-frame clones, and not every one. This sample carries about 28,000 clones, none of them present only once. The sample consisted of peripheral blood mononuclear cells. The receptors here all came from a human donor with common variable immunodeficiency.

This clone was recorded a few times. The covered CDR3 bases are TGTGCCAGCTCACCGTCAGGGAGGGACACCGGGGAG. Translation gives CASSPSGRDTGE. The whole CDR3 sequence is CASSPSGRDTGELFF. The chain has TRBV18 and TRBJ2-2; the match to TRBD2 covers 7 bases. The read terminates 3 residues before the CDR3 end, so the remaining end is supplied by the germline J gene. The CDR3 runs to 15 residues. The V segment lost 3 bases and the J segment 3 bases; nucleotides outside the gene matches: 4. Germline CDR1 KGHSH, CDR2 LQKENI.

This clone was picked up many times. The CDR3 extends 3 residues past the end of the read, so its final part is completed from the germline J gene. The chain combines TRBV18 with TRBJ2-3, with D tentatively TRBD2 (6 bases). CDR1 KGHSH and CDR2 LQKENI come from the germline V gene. The CDR3 extends over 17 amino acids. With 6 bases removed from V and 0 bases from J, the gap between germline ends came to 19 bases. The CDR3 reads CASSPYSSGGSTDTQYF. Incomplete CDR3 DNA: TGTGCCAGCTCCCCATACTCATCCGGGGGAAGCACAGATACG.

This clone has more than one count but fewer than ten. With the read ending 3 residues before the CDR3 end, the germline J gene is used to fill in that end. The chain links TRBV18 to TRBJ2-1; D possibly corresponds to TRBD1 (5 bases). Germline V gene data show CDR1 as KGHSH and CDR2 as LQKENI. The CDR3 covers 14 residues. Deletions cut 3 bases from V and 5 bases from J, with 11 bases between. CDR3 in amino acids: CASSPVGPNNEQFF. The DNA read from the CDR3 is TGTGCCAGCTCACCTGTGGGGCCTAACAATGAG.

The sample holds many counts of this clone. The CDR3 end falls 3 residues outside the read, so it is completed with the germline J gene. V is TRBV19 and J is TRBJ2-6; 10 nucleotides agree with TRBD1. From germline, CDR1 is LNHDA and CDR2 SQIVND (reference sequence). CDR3 length: 16 residues. V lost 4 bases to trimming and J lost 0 bases; unmatched junction nucleotides: 0. The CDR3: CASSRTGGSGANVLTF. The part of the CDR3 DNA that was read is TGTGCCAGTAGTAGGACAGGGGGCTCTGGGGCCAACGTC.

Notes on this clone: The read gets to within 3 residues of the CDR3 end, and the germline J gene fills in the rest. The chain combines TRBV30 with TRBJ2-7, with a tentative D call TRBD1 (6 bases). Trimming shortened V by 2 bases and J by 0 bases, and 8 bases separated the two germline ends. This CDR3 is built from 13 residues. Germline CDR1 reads GTSNPN; CDR2 reads SVGIG (reference sequence). Here the CDR3 reads CAWSWDNSYEQYF. CDR3 DNA, as far as it was read: TGTGCCTGGAGTTGGGACAACTCCTACGAG.

This clone was seen more than once but under ten times. The CDR3 end is not reached by the read, which stops 3 residues before it; the germline J gene fills it in. The genes are TRBV7-2 and TRBJ1-6, with D uncertain. CDR1 is SGHTA, CDR2 FQGNSA, per germline. V lost 2 bases and J 9 bases, leaving 8 bases between the germline ends. CDR3 length equals 13 residues. The CDR3 sequence: CASSLIHASPLHF. CDR3 bases read: TGTGCCAGCAGCTTAATACATGCTTCACCC.

This clone was counted only a few times. The CDR3 end lies 3 residues beyond the end of the read and is filled in from the germline J gene. This sequence joins TRBV19 and TRBJ1-5, with 9 positions matching TRBD1. The CDR3 is made up of 15 amino acids. V was pared by 8 bases and J by 5 bases, with 10 bases of the junction left unmatched. Germline CDR1 reads LNHDA; CDR2 reads SQIVND (reference sequence). The sequenced CDR3 bases are TGTGCCAGTCAGGCCCGGGGACAGGGATATCAGCCC. Translated, it gives CASQARGQGYQP. The entire CDR3 is CASQARGQGYQPQHF.

For this clone: The observed sequence ends 3 residues before the CDR3 terminus, with the missing tail filled in from the germline J gene. The gene calls are TRBV19 and TRBJ1-2; D is perhaps TRBD1 (5 bases). Trimming pared 6 bases from V and 2 bases from J, leaving 10 bases between. The CDR3 extends over 13 amino acids. Germline values: CDR1 LNHDA, CDR2 SQIVND (reference sequence). Incomplete CDR3 DNA: TGTGCCAGTAGAAGGGGTACGAACTATGGC. Translation gives CASRRGTNYG. The full CDR3 is CASRRGTNYGYTF.

About this clone itself: Sequence at one end of the junction differs from germline and may be a read error. The CDR3 end lies 3 residues beyond the end of the read and is filled in from the germline J gene. The V gene is TRBV7-7, the J gene TRBJ2-3; TRBD2 matches at 9 bases. Germline loops: CDR1 SSHAT, CDR2 FNYEAQ (reference sequence). The CDR3 has 18 amino acids. The CDR3 DNA, read in part, is TGTGCTAGCAGCTCCAGGATAGCGGGGGACACTAGCACAGATACG. Encoded protein: CASSSRIAGDTSTDT. The CDR3 reads in full as CASSSRIAGDTSTDTQYF.

Worth noting for this clone: The read terminates 3 residues before the CDR3 end, so the remaining end is supplied by the germline J gene. J is TRBJ2-1 and V is TRBV18; 8 bases agree with TRBD2. With V trimmed by 3 bases and J by 4 bases, 8 bases remained unmatched. This CDR3 is 16 amino acids long. Germline V gives CDR1 KGHSH, CDR2 LQKENI. The CDR3 bases that were read are TGTGCCAGCTCACCCATAGCGGGGACCATTTACAATGAG. Translation gives CASSPIAGTIYNE. The whole CDR3 is CASSPIAGTIYNEQFF.

This clone was counted a few times. The CDR3 end lies 3 residues beyond the end of the read and is filled in from the germline J gene. This sequence joins TRBV6-1 and TRBJ1-5, with D uncertain. There are 13 residues in the CDR3. Germline lookup yields CDR1 MNHNS and CDR2 SASEGT. Trimming took 2 bases from V and 4 from J, leaving 6 bases between them. The CDR3 bases that were read are TGTGCCAGCAGTGAAAACAGAAATCAGCCC. Its translation is CASSENRNQP. From start to end, the CDR3 is CASSENRNQPQHF.